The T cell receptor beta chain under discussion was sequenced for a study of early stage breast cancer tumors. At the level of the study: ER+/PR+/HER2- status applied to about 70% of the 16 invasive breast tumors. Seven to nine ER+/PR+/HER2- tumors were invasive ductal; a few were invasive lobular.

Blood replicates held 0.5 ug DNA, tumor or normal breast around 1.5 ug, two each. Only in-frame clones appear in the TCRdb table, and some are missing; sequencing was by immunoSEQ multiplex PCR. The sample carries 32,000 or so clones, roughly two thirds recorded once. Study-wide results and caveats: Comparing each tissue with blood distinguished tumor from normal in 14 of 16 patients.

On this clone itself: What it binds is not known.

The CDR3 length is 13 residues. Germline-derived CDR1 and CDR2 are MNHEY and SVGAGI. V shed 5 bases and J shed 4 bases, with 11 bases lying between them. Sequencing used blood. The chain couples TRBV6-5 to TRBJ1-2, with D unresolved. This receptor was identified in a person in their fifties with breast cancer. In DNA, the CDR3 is TGTGCCAGCAGTCCCGGACTCATCTATGGCTACACCTTC. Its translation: CASSPGLIYGYTF.